One sample yielded the 5 T cell receptor beta chains listed below, sequenced in a study of blood T cell repertoires in COVID-19. Sequenced by immunoSEQ multiplex PCR; TCRdb stores in-frame clones only, minus some. There are 150,000 to 200,000 clones in the sample; approximately 87% occur only once, and approximately 11% lies in the top ten. The specimen sequenced was peripheral blood. These receptors were collected from a woman in her sixties with COVID-19, enrolled during active disease.

CDR3 protein: CASSSTDTQYF. CDR3 bases: TGTGCCAGCAGCTCTACAGATACGCAGTATTTT. The chain couples TRBV7-3 to TRBJ2-3; D unresolved. The CDR3 extends over 11 amino acids. Germline-derived CDR1 and CDR2 are SGHTA and FQGTGA. V was clipped by 4 bases and J by 3 bases, with 2 bases between them.

The genes are TRBV25-1 and TRBJ1-4, with D perhaps TRBD1 (5 bases). CDR1 is MGHDK and CDR2 is SYGVNS in the germline V gene. The germline V and J ends were trimmed by 2 bases and 3 bases, with 10 bases remaining between them. The CDR3 is made up of 15 amino acids. The CDR3 DNA follows: TGTGCCAGCAGTGAAGGGGGACTCTCTAATGAAAAACTGTTTTTT. It specifies CASSEGGLSNEKLFF.

The V and J genes are TRBV7-2 and TRBJ2-7; perhaps TRBD1 as D (5 bases). From germline, CDR1 is SGHTA and CDR2 FQGNSA. The CDR3 length is 15 residues. V lost 1 base to trimming and J lost 7 bases, with 17 bases between them. CDR3 DNA sequence: TGTGCCAGCAGCTTAGAAGACAGCCCCCTGGGGGAGCAGTACTTC. The encoded protein is CASSLEDSPLGEQYF.

There are a few counts of this clone. V is TRBV5-1 and J is TRBJ2-5; D is perhaps TRBD1 (6 bases). The CDR3 has 16 amino acids. The V end lost 1 base, the J end lost 3 bases, and 16 bases lay between the germline ends. From germline, CDR1 is SGHRS and CDR2 YFSETQ. CDR3 in DNA: TGCGCCAGCAGCTTGTCAGGGGCGCGGTTAAAAGAGACCCAGTACTTC. It codes for CASSLSGARLKETQYF.

V is TRBV4-3 and J is TRBJ1-2, with D maybe TRBD1 (5 bases). Trimming left V 6 bases short and J 2 bases short, with 19 bases between. CDR1 and CDR2 from the germline V gene are LGHNA and YSLEER. The CDR3 length is 16 residues. The CDR3 region is CASSPVGGEDNYGYTF. The CDR3 DNA reads as TGCGCCAGCAGTCCCGTGGGAGGGGAGGACAACTATGGCTACACCTTC.